This paragraph covers one T cell receptor (beta chain) sequence. While infection was still active, Seattle patients were enrolled and then followed longitudinally. These data belong to a study of blood T cell repertoires in COVID-19. At the level of the study: The United States, Italy and Spain provided the acute and convalescent COVID-19 samples. From T cells, B-cell-depleted T cells, or PBMCs came the material, which was cDNA or gDNA.

Trimming stripped 3 bases from V and 4 bases from J, with 7 bases between. The CDR3 spans 12 residues. Germline CDR1 LNHDA, CDR2 SQIVND (reference sequence). As handled by the study authors: Amplified reference gene primers provided the basis for estimating nucleated cell counts. Clones were read by immunoSEQ multiplex PCR, and TCRdb kept only the in-frame ones, dropping some. V, J and clone size are those of that table, while D and trimming were read from the DNA. The repertoire holds under 250,000 clones, with roughly 85% as singletons. The sequence was collected from a woman in her sixties or seventies with COVID-19, enrolled during active disease. This chain uses TRBV19 with TRBJ2-7; D uncertain. Sequenced input: peripheral blood. The CDR3 DNA reads as TGTGCCAGTAGTATTTCCCAGTACGAGCAGTACTTC. Protein: CASSISQYEQYF.